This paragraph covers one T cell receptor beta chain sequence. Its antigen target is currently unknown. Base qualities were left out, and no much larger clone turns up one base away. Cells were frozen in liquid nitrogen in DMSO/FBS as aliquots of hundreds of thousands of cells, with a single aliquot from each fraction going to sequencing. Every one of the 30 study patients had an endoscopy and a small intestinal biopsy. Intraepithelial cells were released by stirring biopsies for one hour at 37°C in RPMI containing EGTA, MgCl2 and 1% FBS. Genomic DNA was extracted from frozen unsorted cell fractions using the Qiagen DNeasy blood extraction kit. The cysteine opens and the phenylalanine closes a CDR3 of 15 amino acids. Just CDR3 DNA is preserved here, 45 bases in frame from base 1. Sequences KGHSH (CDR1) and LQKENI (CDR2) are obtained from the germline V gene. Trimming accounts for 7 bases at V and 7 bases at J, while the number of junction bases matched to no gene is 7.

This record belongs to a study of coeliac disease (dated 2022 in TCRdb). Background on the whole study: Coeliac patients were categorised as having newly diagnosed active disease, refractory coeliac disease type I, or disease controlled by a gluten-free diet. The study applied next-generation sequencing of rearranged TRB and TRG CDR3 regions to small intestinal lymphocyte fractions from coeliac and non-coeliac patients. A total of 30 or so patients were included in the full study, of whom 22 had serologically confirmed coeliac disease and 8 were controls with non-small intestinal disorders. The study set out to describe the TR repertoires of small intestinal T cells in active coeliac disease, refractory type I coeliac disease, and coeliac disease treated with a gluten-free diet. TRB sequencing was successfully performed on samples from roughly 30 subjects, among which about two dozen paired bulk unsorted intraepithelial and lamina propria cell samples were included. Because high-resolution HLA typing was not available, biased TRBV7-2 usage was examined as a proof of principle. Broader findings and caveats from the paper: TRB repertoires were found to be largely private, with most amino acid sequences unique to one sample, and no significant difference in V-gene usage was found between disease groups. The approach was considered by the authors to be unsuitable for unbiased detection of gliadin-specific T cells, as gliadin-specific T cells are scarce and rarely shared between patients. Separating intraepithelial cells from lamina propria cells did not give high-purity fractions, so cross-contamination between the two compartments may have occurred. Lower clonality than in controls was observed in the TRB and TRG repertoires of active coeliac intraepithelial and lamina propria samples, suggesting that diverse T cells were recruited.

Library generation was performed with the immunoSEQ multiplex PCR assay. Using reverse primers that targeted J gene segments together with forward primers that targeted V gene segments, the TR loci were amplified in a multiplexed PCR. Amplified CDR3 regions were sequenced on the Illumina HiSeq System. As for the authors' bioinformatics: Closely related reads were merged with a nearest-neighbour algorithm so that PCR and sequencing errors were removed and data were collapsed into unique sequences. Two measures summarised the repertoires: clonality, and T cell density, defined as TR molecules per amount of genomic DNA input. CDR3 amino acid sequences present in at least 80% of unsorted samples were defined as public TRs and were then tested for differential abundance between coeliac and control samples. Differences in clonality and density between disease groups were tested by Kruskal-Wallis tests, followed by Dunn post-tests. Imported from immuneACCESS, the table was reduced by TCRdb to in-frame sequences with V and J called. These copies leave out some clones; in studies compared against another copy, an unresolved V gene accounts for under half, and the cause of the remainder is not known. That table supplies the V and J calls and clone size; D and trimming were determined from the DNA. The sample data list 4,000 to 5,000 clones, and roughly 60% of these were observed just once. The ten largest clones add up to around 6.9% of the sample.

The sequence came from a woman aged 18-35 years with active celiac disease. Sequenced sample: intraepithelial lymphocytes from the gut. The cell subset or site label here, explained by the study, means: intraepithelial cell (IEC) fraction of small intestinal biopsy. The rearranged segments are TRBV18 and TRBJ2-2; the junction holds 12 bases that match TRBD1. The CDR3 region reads CASFPGQGAGGELFF. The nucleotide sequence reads TGTGCCAGCTTTCCGGGACAGGGGGCCGGCGGGGAGCTGTTTTTT.